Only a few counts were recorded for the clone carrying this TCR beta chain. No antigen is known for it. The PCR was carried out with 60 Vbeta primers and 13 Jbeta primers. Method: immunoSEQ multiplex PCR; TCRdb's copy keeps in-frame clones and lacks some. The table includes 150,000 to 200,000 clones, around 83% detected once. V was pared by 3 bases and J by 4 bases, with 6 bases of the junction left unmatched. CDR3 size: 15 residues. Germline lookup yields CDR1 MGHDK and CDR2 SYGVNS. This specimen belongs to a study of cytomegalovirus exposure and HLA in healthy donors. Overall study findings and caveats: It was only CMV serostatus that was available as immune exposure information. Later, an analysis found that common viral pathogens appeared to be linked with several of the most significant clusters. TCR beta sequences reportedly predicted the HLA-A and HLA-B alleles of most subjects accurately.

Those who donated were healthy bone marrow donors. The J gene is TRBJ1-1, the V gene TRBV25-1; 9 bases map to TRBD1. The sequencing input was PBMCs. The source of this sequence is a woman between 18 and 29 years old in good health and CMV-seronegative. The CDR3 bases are TGTGCCAGCAGTGACCAACAGGGGGCTGTCACTGAAGCTTTCTTT. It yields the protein CASSDQQGAVTEAFF.